The 32 T cell receptor beta chains below come from one sample, sequenced in a study of CD8 T cells in ankylosing spondylitis. TCRdb re-called the 5' RACE reads through MiXCR, storing one row per CDR3 protein. The repertoire consists of about 130,000 distinct CDR3 sequences, with 9.3% occurring once and the leading ten covering 2.5% to 3.5%. Specimen: blood, either unsorted or a sorted T cell fraction (not recorded which). These receptor sequences come from a male donor with ankylosing spondylitis or in good health (not recorded which).

The V gene is TRBV12-3 or TRBV12-4, the J gene TRBJ2-5; unclear D gene. This CDR3 has 14 residues. The V end was cut by 6 bases, the J end by 5 bases, with 16 bases between. The DNA of the CDR3 is TGTGCCAGCAGCCGCCGCTCGATGGGGGAGACCCAGTACTTC. Its protein product is CASSRRSMGETQYF.

The sample holds many counts of this clonotype. The chain couples TRBV7-9 to TRBJ2-2; tentatively, D is TRBD2 (6 bases). Germline lookup yields CDR1 SEHNR and CDR2 FQNEAQ (reference sequence). V lost 5 bases and J lost 5, with 18 bases in between. The CDR3 covers 16 residues. The CDR3 DNA reads as TGTGCCAGCAGCCCCATTTCGGCCGGAGGGACCGGGGAGCTGTTTTTT. This sequence encodes CASSPISAGGTGELFF.

The chain joins TRBV29-1 to TRBJ2-1; D possibly corresponds to TRBD2 (6 bases). Trimming stripped 2 bases from V and 6 bases from J, with 17 bases between. CDR1 and CDR2 from the germline V gene are SQVTM and ANQGSEA. This CDR3 contains 15 residues. The CDR3 here is CSVESGGSRGNEQFF. CDR3 nucleotides: TGCAGCGTTGAATCTGGGGGGTCCCGGGGCAATGAGCAGTTCTTC.

This clonotype was seen at least ten times. The chain joins TRBV5-5 to TRBJ2-5; no clear D gene. The CDR3 is 11 residues long. With 0 bases removed from V and 4 bases from J, the gap between germline ends came to 1 base. From germline, CDR1 is SGHKS and CDR2 YYEKEE (reference sequence). The CDR3 DNA reads TGTGCCAGCAGCTTGGTAGAGACCCAGTACTTC. Its protein is CASSLVETQYF.

In the case of this clonotype: This may be a read error, as it is one base from a much larger clone. The rearrangement joins TRBV5-1 to TRBJ2-3, with D unresolved. CDR1 and CDR2 (germline): SGHRS, YFSETQ. Trimming took 5 bases from V and 2 from J, leaving 15 bases between them. The CDR3 spans 15 residues. CDR3 sequence: CASRLDATTTDTQYF. CDR3 sequence (DNA): TGCGCCAGCAGGTTAGACGCAACTACCACAGATACGCAGTATTTT.

This clonotype was detected many times. The chain carries TRBV25-1 and TRBJ1-4; 8 nucleotides line up with TRBD1. Losses at the gene ends were 2 bases for V and 11 bases for J; bases not matched to a gene: 4. CDR1 is MGHDK and CDR2 is SYGVNS in the germline V gene. The CDR3 is 13 amino acids. The CDR3 coding sequence is TGTGCCAGCAGTGAACAGGGGGCACGGAAACTGTTTTTT. Protein product: CASSEQGARKLFF. The variable domain in full, completed from reference TRBV25-1 and TRBJ1-4, reads EADIYQTPRYLVIGTGKKITLECSQTMGHDKMYWYQQDPGMELHLIHYSYGVNSTEKGDLSSESTVSRIRTEHFPLTLESARPSHTSQYLCASSEQGARKLFFGSGTQLSVL.

This clonotype was seen ten or more times. The V call is TRBV25-1, the J call TRBJ2-2, with a weak D call TRBD1 (6 bases). V was trimmed by 3 bases and J by 5 bases, leaving 10 bases between them. The CDR3 covers 14 residues. The germline gives CDR1 MGHDK, CDR2 SYGVNS. This CDR3 reads CASSEPDRTGELFF. In nucleotides, the CDR3 is TGTGCCAGCAGTGAGCCCGACAGGACCGGGGAGCTGTTTTTT.

A note on this clonotype: Since a much larger clone is just one base distant, this may be a read error. The chain carries TRBV20-1 and TRBJ2-1; possible D gene TRBD1, 6 bases. Germline V gene sequence: CDR1 DFQATT, CDR2 SNEGSKA (reference sequence). The CDR3 totals 15 residues. V was trimmed by 2 bases and J by 2 bases, leaving 13 bases between them. As DNA, the CDR3 is TGCAGTGCTAGAAAAACAGGGCGCCCCTACAATGAGCAGTTCTTC. Amino acids: CSARKTGRPYNEQFF.

This clonotype has at least ten counts. The rearrangement joins TRBV28 to TRBJ1-2; 9 bases line up with TRBD1. Germline V gene data show CDR1 as MDHEN and CDR2 as SYDVKM. The CDR3 is 15 amino acids. V was pared by 5 bases and J by 7 bases, with 11 bases of the junction left unmatched. The CDR3 DNA follows: TGTGCCAGCAGTCGGGACAGGGTAGGCTTCGGTGGCTACACCTTC. Amino acid sequence: CASSRDRVGFGGYTF.

This clonotype was seen at least ten times. The CDR3, as DNA: TGCGCCAGCAGCCCCTCTCGGGGTTTTCACGAGCAGTACTTC. Residues: CASSPSRGFHEQYF. The genes are TRBV5-1 and TRBJ2-7, with TRBD2 as a possible D gene (5 bases). V dropped 4 bases and J dropped 5 bases, with 16 bases sitting between them. The germline V gene encodes CDR1 SGHRS and CDR2 YFSETQ. The CDR3 length is 14 residues.

The chain has TRBV20-1 and TRBJ2-4; D is unresolved. Germline V gene lookup returns CDR1 DFQATT and CDR2 SNEGSKA (reference sequence). The CDR3 is 12 amino acids. V lost 5 bases and J 5 bases, leaving 10 bases between the germline ends. The CDR3 reads CSAGKHENIQYF. Written as DNA, the CDR3 is TGCAGTGCTGGAAAACATGAAAACATTCAGTACTTC.

This clonotype was seen at least ten times. The chain uses TRBV7-9 and TRBJ2-7; D is possibly TRBD1 or TRBD2 (5 bases each). The CDR3 loop spans 13 amino acids. CDR1 SEHNR and CDR2 FQNEAQ come from the germline V gene (reference sequence). Trimming cost V 5 bases and J 2 bases, with 10 bases left between them. The CDR3 protein is CASSPVGAYEQYF. In DNA form, the CDR3 reads TGTGCCAGCAGCCCCGTGGGGGCCTACGAGCAGTACTTC.

Comment on this clonotype: This may be a read error, as it is one base from a much larger clone. The genes are TRBV5-1 and TRBJ1-1; tentative D call: TRBD1 (6 bases). Per the germline V gene, CDR1 is SGHRS and CDR2 is YFSETQ. This CDR3 has 13 residues. The CDR3: CAISSTGSTEAFF. The CDR3 nucleotides are TGCGCCATCAGCTCAACAGGGAGCACTGAAGCTTTCTTT.

This clonotype came up many times. The chain carries TRBV9 and TRBJ1-1; no reliable D call. Trimming stripped 0 bases from V and 7 bases from J, with 10 bases between. The CDR3 loop spans 13 amino acids. The germline V gene has CDR1 SGDLS and CDR2 YYNGEE. This chain's CDR3 is CASSVATGSEAFF. The CDR3 coding sequence is TGTGCCAGCAGCGTAGCTACGGGCAGTGAAGCTTTCTTT.

This clonotype was detected many times. This rearrangement joins TRBV11-2 to TRBJ2-5; perhaps D is TRBD1 or TRBD2 (5 bases each). This CDR3 contains 19 residues. Germline-derived CDR1 and CDR2 are SGHAT and FQNNGV. V lost 1 base to trimming and J lost 1 base, with 22 bases between them. The chain's CDR3 is CASSLVGRGRESFQETQYF. DNA for the CDR3: TGTGCCAGCAGCTTAGTAGGTCGTGGCAGGGAGTCATTCCAAGAGACCCAGTACTTC.

This clonotype occurred many times. This chain links TRBV29-1 with TRBJ1-6; TRBD1 matches at 7 bases. The CDR3 loop spans 14 amino acids. V shed 4 bases and J 6 bases; nucleotides not matched to a gene: 6. Germline CDR1 and CDR2: SQVTM and ANQGSEA. DNA for the CDR3: TGCAGCGTTGGAGAGGGGGCAGGTAATTCACCCCTCCACTTT. Protein: CSVGEGAGNSPLHF.

This clonotype was seen at least ten times. This chain uses TRBV30 with TRBJ2-1; 12 bases map to TRBD2. The CDR3 length is 14 residues. Germline values: CDR1 GTSNPN, CDR2 SVGIG (reference sequence). The CDR3 region is CAYQTSGRFDEQFF. The CDR3 bases are TGTGCTTATCAAACTAGCGGGAGGTTTGATGAGCAGTTCTTC.

This clonotype was counted ten times or more. The V gene is TRBV7-9, the J gene TRBJ2-2; TRBD1 matches 11 bases. This CDR3 region has 16 residues. V trimming: 3 bases; J trimming: 4 bases; junction bases outside the gene matches: 4. Germline V CDR1 and CDR2: SEHNR, FQNEAQ (reference sequence). The CDR3 spells CASSFPGQGVTGELFF. CDR3 nucleotide sequence: TGTGCCAGCAGCTTTCCGGGACAGGGGGTCACCGGGGAGCTGTTTTTT.

This clonotype was found many times. The chain joins TRBV7-9 to TRBJ1-1, with D perhaps matching TRBD1 (6 bases). The V and J ends lost 3 bases and 3 bases respectively, with 14 bases between them. The CDR3 has 15 residues. Germline CDR1 reads SEHNR; CDR2 reads FQNEAQ (reference sequence). CDR3 nucleotide sequence: TGTGCCAGCAGCTTTAGGGGGGCCTCGGACACTGAAGCTTTCTTT. Encoded protein: CASSFRGASDTEAFF. Full variable domain (remainder filled in from reference TRBV7-9 and TRBJ1-1): DTGVSQNPRHKITKRGQNVTFRCDPISEHNRLYWYRQTLGQGPEFLTYFQNEAQLEKSRLLSDRFSAERPKGSFSTLEIQRTEQGDSAMYLCASSFRGASDTEAFFGQGTRLTVV.

The chain is built from TRBV5-1 and TRBJ2-7; either TRBD1 or TRBD2 may supply D (5 bases each). CDR1 SGHRS and CDR2 YFSETQ come from the germline V gene. The CDR3 is 14 amino acids. The V end lost 6 bases, the J end lost 5 bases, and 18 bases lay between the germline ends. CDR3: CASKTGTDFDEQYF. CDR3 nucleotide sequence: TGCGCCAGCAAAACCGGGACGGATTTTGACGAGCAGTACTTC.

This clonotype showed up just a few times. A read error may account for a junction end that differs from germline. The V call is TRBV20-1, the J call TRBJ2-3; D not certain. Germline V gene lookup returns CDR1 DFQATT and CDR2 SNEGSKA (reference sequence). The CDR3 covers 11 residues. This CDR3 is CSARDTVTQYF. CDR3 nucleotide sequence: TGCAGTGCTAGAGATACAGTTACGCAGTATTTT.

V usage is TRBV28 and J usage is TRBJ2-7; 8 nucleotides line up with TRBD1. There are 16 residues in the CDR3. J lost 5 bases, V lost 6 bases, and 15 bases had no gene match. From germline, CDR1 is MDHEN and CDR2 SYDVKM. CDR3 sequence reads: CASSTRLGQGMNEQYF. CDR3 DNA sequence: TGTGCCAGCAGCACTCGCCTCGGACAGGGTATGAACGAGCAGTACTTC.

This clonotype has ten or more counts. The genes are TRBV5-1 and TRBJ2-7, with 8 positions matching TRBD2. This CDR3 spans 13 amino acids. V lost 4 bases and J lost 3; bases outside the gene matches: 3. Germline V gene lookup returns CDR1 SGHRS and CDR2 YFSETQ. The CDR3 sequence: CASSRTSSYEQYF. The CDR3 region has the DNA TGCGCCAGCAGCCGGACTAGCAGCTACGAGCAGTACTTC.

V gene TRBV20-1 combines with J gene TRBJ2-1, with D maybe TRBD2 (5 bases). Germline CDR1 DFQATT, CDR2 SNEGSKA (reference sequence). The V and J ends lost 5 bases and 5 bases respectively, with 16 bases between them. This CDR3 is 14 amino acids long. This CDR3 reads CSAPPPLDNNEQFF. CDR3 nucleotides: TGCAGTGCTCCTCCCCCACTAGACAACAATGAGCAGTTCTTC.

This clonotype turned up a few times. The chain combines TRBV7-2 with TRBJ1-1; 8 positions match TRBD1. The CDR3 length is 13 residues. Trimming removed 6 bases from V and 4 bases from J; junction bases left unmatched: 4. Germline CDR1 reads SGHTA; CDR2 reads FQGNSA. Here the CDR3 reads CASRATGGTEAFF. CDR3 coding DNA: TGTGCCAGCAGAGCAACAGGGGGCACTGAAGCTTTCTTT.

This clonotype was counted many times. The rearrangement links TRBV9 to TRBJ2-7; the match to TRBD2 covers 7 bases. Germline V gene data show CDR1 as SGDLS and CDR2 as YYNGEE. Trimming removed 2 bases from V and 6 bases from J; junction bases left unmatched: 8. The CDR3 length is 14 residues. CDR3 nucleotide sequence: TGTGCCAGCAGCGTGCAAGCGGGAACCGGCGAGCAGTACTTC. Its protein product is CASSVQAGTGEQYF.

This clonotype was recorded at least ten times. V gene TRBV12-3 or TRBV12-4 combines with J gene TRBJ2-1; 8 nucleotides align to TRBD2. V was pared by 8 bases and J by 5 bases, with 8 bases of the junction left unmatched. The CDR3 has 14 residues. The CDR3 sequence: CASSVYGGDNEQFF. The CDR3 coding sequence is TGTGCCAGCTCAGTTTACGGGGGGGACAATGAGCAGTTCTTC.

As regards this clonotype: It is likely a read error, because the conserved phenylalanine at the end of the CDR3 is missing. V usage is TRBV6-1 and J usage is TRBJ1-4, with 8 bases that match TRBD1. The CDR3 consists of 16 residues. In germline, CDR1 is MNHNS, CDR2 SASEGT. Trimming cost V 6 bases and J 3 bases; bases outside gene matches: 9. The CDR3: CASSRTGSTSNEKLFL. CDR3 in DNA: TGTGCCAGCAGCCGGACAGGGTCGACCTCTAATGAAAAACTGTTTTTA.

This clonotype came up many times. The chain recombines TRBV29-1 with TRBJ1-3, with D hard to call. This CDR3 is built from 14 residues. The V gene lost 3 bases and the J gene lost 0 bases, with 9 bases spanning the gap. Germline-derived CDR1 and CDR2 are SQVTM and ANQGSEA. This chain's CDR3 is CSVDGSSSGNTIYF. CDR3 DNA sequence: TGCAGCGTTGATGGCAGTAGCTCTGGAAACACCATATATTTT.

J is TRBJ2-2 and V is TRBV7-9; 12 nucleotides agree with TRBD1. Per the germline V gene, CDR1 is SEHNR and CDR2 is FQNEAQ (reference sequence). The CDR3 totals 17 residues. V lost 5 bases, J lost 6 bases, and 10 bases stayed unmatched. The CDR3 protein is CASSNPWDRGQAGELFF. In DNA form, the CDR3 reads TGTGCCAGCAGCAATCCCTGGGACAGGGGGCAGGCCGGGGAGCTGTTTTTT.

This clonotype was counted many times. CDR3 sequence (DNA): TGTGCCAGCAGTTACTCGATCAGGGGTCGGTGGACTGAAGCTTTCTTT. It translates to CASSYSIRGRWTEAFF. This sequence joins TRBV6-5 and TRBJ1-1, with D perhaps TRBD1 (6 bases). This CDR3 comprises 16 residues. From germline, CDR1 is MNHEY and CDR2 SVGAGI. Trimming left V 0 bases short and J 5 bases short, with 16 bases between.

The sample holds many counts of this clonotype. CDR3 nucleotides: TGCAGTGCCTCCCGAGCGGAGAAAAACATTCAGTACTTC. Translating it yields CSASRAEKNIQYF. This rearrangement joins TRBV20-1 to TRBJ2-4, with a possible D match to TRBD2 (5 bases). CDR1 and CDR2 (germline): DFQATT, SNEGSKA (reference sequence). Trimming took off 6 bases at V and 4 bases at J, with 13 bases between the two ends. This CDR3 comprises 13 residues.